This T cell receptor (beta chain) originates from a study of Ad26.COV2.S vaccination and SARS-CoV-2 variants (TCRdb year 2021). Background for the entire study: Donors in the vaccine arm were drawn from COV1001, a multicentre, randomized, double-blind, placebo-controlled phase I-IIa trial testing Ad26.COV2.S in healthy adults. Dosing of Ad26.COV2.S was intramuscular, at either 5x10^10 or 1x10^11 viral particles, delivered as one shot or as two shots spaced 56 days apart. Sequencing of the TCRbeta repertoire served to evaluate the specificity and breadth of SARS-CoV-2-reactive T cell receptors following Ad26.COV2.S vaccination. A total of 32 samples were included in the TCR-sequenced set, comprising roughly 19 Ad26.COV2.S vaccine recipients, 5 placebo recipients and 8 SARS-CoV-2 convalescent individuals. Trial participants were randomized into five groups of five: low-dose or high-dose Ad26.COV2.S given once or twice, or placebo on both occasions. Investigators did not know the trial group allocation while performing experiments and assessing outcomes. The research as a whole found: Substantial breadth of spike-specific CD8+ and CD4+ T cell responses was reported after vaccination. Comparing responses between vaccine doses or regimens was not something the study was powered to do. Non-spike TCR breadth was comparable between vaccine and placebo recipients, consistent with the vaccine containing only spike. According to the authors, total T cell responses may have been underestimated by the TCR breadth and depth analyses. Spike-specific TCR breadth was higher in Ad26.COV2.S recipients than in placebo recipients (P = 0.0014).

This clone came up once. The antigen this receptor binds is unknown. No per-base quality is available; no much larger clone lies one base away. The intended sense of this specimen's treatment or condition label: roughly 18 received Ad26.COV2.S at low or high dose, single or two shots; about 5 received placebo; per-sample allocation not given. Repertoires of vaccine and placebo recipients were sequenced from samples collected on day 63 after the first injection. Cohort 1b enrolled some 25 adults aged 18-55 years at a single site in Boston, USA, between 29 July and 7 August 2020. Ad26.COV2.S was a replication-incompetent adenovirus type 26 vector that expressed a prefusion-stabilized SARS-CoV-2 spike protein derived from the original Wuhan strain. The CDR3, cysteine through phenylalanine, is 15 amino acids long. Of all the DNA, just the CDR3 is kept, 45 bases in frame from base 1. V sheds 2 bases and J sheds 7 bases, leaving 16 bases between their ends.

TCRbeta CDR3 regions were sequenced with the immunoSEQ Assay. After extraction, genomic DNA underwent amplification by bias-controlled multiplex PCR, followed by high-throughput sequencing. Regarding the original processing steps: To quantify the absolute abundance of every unique TCRbeta CDR3 region, sequences were collapsed and filtered. Usable DNA was measured by amplifying reference genes present in all nucleated cells, and TCRbeta template counts were normalized to that usable DNA to estimate T cell fraction. Repertoire TCRs were annotated as SARS-CoV-2-specific by exact matching of V gene, CDR3 amino acid sequence and J gene to a known reactive TCR set. The reference SARS-CoV-2 TCR set came from MIRA and was filtered for enrichment in COVID-19-positive ImmuneCODE repertoires, removing public or cross-reactive TCRs. Using the MIRA antigens, annotated TCRs were further analysed by specific ORF or by position within an ORF. Breadth was defined as annotated unique rearrangements over total unique productive rearrangements; depth was the summed frequency of those rearrangements. TCR breadth was compared between groups using two-sided Wilcoxon rank-sum tests. TCRdb holds this immuneACCESS table with in-frame rearrangements only. Some clones are missing; in checked studies, unresolved V genes explain under half, and the rest has no known cause. That table gives V, J and clone size, and the DNA gave D and trimming. The sample profile shows some 320,000 clones; around four fifths of them were found once. The top ten clonotypes cover about 2.1% of the sample.

Sequencing was performed on peripheral blood, taken in a trial of Ad26.COV2.S vaccine versus placebo. The V gene is TRBV5-3 and the J gene is TRBJ1-5; the D gene is possibly TRBD1, with 6 bases matching. TRBV5-3 is known as an ORF, though its function is uncertain. The receptor was derived from a person aged 18-65 years who received the Ad26.COV2.S COVID-19 vaccine or a placebo. The CDR3 loop reads CARSFHMAGVQPQHF. The DNA reads as follows: TGTGCCAGAAGCTTCCATATGGCAGGGGTGCAGCCCCAGCATTTT.